This T cell receptor beta chain was documented in a study of blood T cell repertoires in COVID-19. Study background: There were acute and convalescent COVID-19 samples, and they came from the United States, Italy and Spain. PBMCs, B-cell-depleted T cells, or T cells provided the cDNA or gDNA that made up the material.

Under the authors' procedure: Estimates of nucleated cell counts were drawn from the amplification of reference gene primers. Profiled with immunoSEQ multiplex PCR; TCRdb holds only in-frame clones, not every one. V and J calls and clone size are copied from that table; D and trimming were computed from the DNA. The table includes some 150,000 clones, 85% to 90% detected once. This TCR was sampled from a woman between 40 and 55 years old with acute or convalescent COVID-19. The sequenced sample consisted of peripheral blood.

The CDR3, as DNA: TGTGCCAGCAGCCAGTTCGGACTAGCAAACACCGGGGAGCTGTTTTTT. Translating gives CASSQFGLANTGELFF. This chain connects TRBV4-2 to TRBJ2-2; 8 bases are a match to TRBD2. After removal of 3 bases from V and 2 bases from J, the junction contained 5 bases not matched to a gene. This CDR3 has 16 amino acids. Germline V gene lookup returns CDR1 LGHNA and CDR2 YNFKEQ.